The subject of this entry is one TCR beta chain. This clone has a handful of counts. Its antigen is still unknown. Qualities for individual bases were not recorded, and no much larger clone is one base off. TCRbeta CDR3 regions were amplified from genomic DNA by means of the immunoSEQ Assay, a bias-controlled multiplex PCR. The original pipeline was this. The number of nucleated cells in each sample was estimated from the amplification of reference gene primers within the assay. To quantify the absolute abundance of each unique TCRbeta CDR3 rearrangement, sequence reads were collapsed and filtered. For each sample, productive Simpson clonality was calculated as the square root of Simpson's diversity index over productive rearrangements. The table comes from immuneACCESS by way of TCRdb, which keeps in-frame sequences with V and J called. Part of the clones is missing from these tables; in studies checked, under half for an unresolved V gene and the rest for unknown reasons. V and J calls plus clone size are reproduced from that table; the DNA served to infer D and trimming. For this sample there are about 250,000 clones; 65% to 90% appear just once. More than 4.5% of the sample is in the top ten clones.

Each collaborating institution followed its own protocols to collect whole blood in K2EDTA tubes. Collaborator samples were shipped for TCRbeta analysis as frozen whole blood, isolated PBMCs, or DNA extracted from either sample type. This specimen belongs to a study of blood T cell repertoires in COVID-19 (dated by TCRdb to about 2020). For context, the study as a whole: The collaborator samples originated in the United States, Italy and Spain and spanned the acute and convalescent phases of COVID-19. Nearly every sample came with metadata listing a de-identified subject ID, COVID-19 status, age in years and sex. Subjects who had been exposed to COVID-19, were actively infected with it, or had recovered from it provided the deeply sampled blood TCRbeta repertoires that made up the dataset. Where available, HLA class I and class II types were obtained from metadata supplied by the sample provider rather than from assay-based typing. A freely available public database, intended as a resource for researchers studying the immune response to SARS-CoV-2, is where the repertoires were released. The samples were drawn from two sources: the first 160 participants of the ongoing ImmuneRACE study, and 1,000 to 1,500 subjects contributed by 6 global collaborators. The prospective study material was composed of cDNA or gDNA derived from T cells, B-cell-depleted T cells, or PBMCs.

CDR1 and CDR2, per the germline V gene, are SGHDT and YYEEEE. V is trimmed back by 0 bases and J by 0 bases, and the junction contains 9 bases that no gene match accounts for. Reading from cysteine to phenylalanine, the CDR3 counts 19 amino acids. Solely the CDR3 DNA is kept, with 57 bases framed from the first base. Study-wide conclusions, independent of this receptor: The amount of clinical and demographic metadata varied by source and participant and was provided uncurated.

Sequencing input: peripheral blood. The sequence is built from TRBV5-6 and TRBJ1-4; TRBD1 aligns with 9 central bases. The sequence derives from a man aged 45 to 65 with active or convalescent COVID-19. The DNA sequence reads TGTGCCAGCAGCTTGGCGGGACAGGGACTAGTTGCAACTAATGAAAAACTGTTTTTT. It translates to CASSLAGQGLVATNEKLFF.